This T cell receptor (beta chain) was recovered during a study of cytomegalovirus exposure and HLA in healthy donors. Overall study findings and caveats: A later analysis found that most CMV-associated TCR beta chains appeared HLA-restricted. Three CMV-associated chains were confirmed in vitro to be specific for CMV antigens. In most subjects, TCR beta sequences reportedly gave accurate predictions of HLA-A and HLA-B alleles.

Amplification used 60 Vbeta primers and 13 Jbeta primers. Clones were read by immunoSEQ multiplex PCR, and TCRdb kept only the in-frame ones, dropping some. The profile shows over 100,000 clones, around 78% of them singletons. By proportion, this clone is medium-sized. Its antigen is not known. All donors participated as healthy donors of bone marrow. The V gene's germline CDR1 is MNHEY and CDR2 SMNVEV (reference sequence). Trimming cost V 5 bases and J 1 base, with 9 bases left between them. This CDR3 has 15 residues. Sequenced: PBMCs. The chain carries TRBV27 and TRBJ1-6; D is unclear. The TCR comes from a female donor in good health and CMV-seropositive. The CDR3 DNA sequence: TGTGCCAGCAGTGTAGACAATTCCTATAATTCACCCCTCCACTTT. Translated, it gives CASSVDNSYNSPLHF.